These T cell receptor beta chains were read from a single sample in a study of blood T cell repertoires in COVID-19. Libraries were prepared by immunoSEQ multiplex PCR; TCRdb keeps only in-frame clonotypes and omits some of them. The sample holds approximately 260,000 clones, 90% to 95% seen once. Sequenced sample: PBMCs or T cells enriched from blood (not recorded which). All receptors derive from a woman between 18 and 30 years old who had recovered from COVID-19. Both conserved end residues are part of each CDR3. The D gene is left open where the match is weak. Only part of the rows carry a size: once, few, many, or a class if the clone is expanded.

TRBJ1-6 TRBV28 NA TRBD1 TGTGCCAGCAATACAGGGGCCGGGGATTATAATTCACCCCTCCACTTT CASNTGAGDYNSPLHF
TRBJ2-7 TRBV27 NA NA TGTGCCAGCAGTTTATCGCAGGGCGGCGAGCAGTACTTC CASSLSQGGEQYF
TRBJ1-1 TRBV25-1 NA NA TGTGCCAGCAGTGACGGTTTCAACACTGAAGCTTTCTTT CASSDGFNTEAFF
TRBJ1-4 TRBV2 NA TRBD1 TGTGCCAGCAGTGATTACCGGGACAGTAATGAAAAACTGTTTTTT CASSDYRDSNEKLFF
TRBJ1-1 TRBV7-2 once NA TGTGCCAGCAGCTTAGTAGGCCTAGTTAACACTGAAGCTTTCTTT CASSLVGLVNTEAFF
TRBJ2-1 TRBV28 NA TRBD1 TGTGCCAGCTCGGGGACAGCGGCCTACAATGAGCAGTTCTTC CASSGTAAYNEQFF
TRBJ1-4 TRBV9 few TRBD1 TGTGCCAGCAGCGCAACAAGCGGACAGGGAGAAAAACTGTTTTTT CASSATSGQGEKLFF
TRBJ1-6 TRBV4-2 NA TRBD1 TGTGCCAGCAGCCAAGGACAGGGGAATTCACCCCTCCACTTT CASSQGQGNSPLHF
TRBJ1-1 TRBV6-5 NA NA TGTGCCAGCAGTTACGTGGGGAGTAGTTCGACTGAAGCTTTCTTT CASSYVGSSSTEAFF
TRBJ2-3 TRBV5-1 NA TRBD2 TGCGCCAGCAGCACCCTACTAGCGGGAGGAACAGATACGCAGTATTTT CASSTLLAGGTDTQYF
TRBJ2-3 TRBV4-2 NA NA TGTGCCAGCAACCCCGGGACATATACAGATACGCAGTATTTT CASNPGTYTDTQYF
TRBJ1-2 TRBV24-1 NA NA TGTGCCACCAGTGATCAGAGAGGCAGGGGAAATTGGGGCTACACCTTC CATSDQRGRGNWGYTF
TRBJ2-7 TRBV4-3 NA TRBD2 TGCGCCAGCAGCCAAGATAAGGCTAGCGGGGGGCCAACCGCGCGGCAGTACTTC CASSQDKASGGPTARQYF
TRBJ1-1 TRBV5-1 once NA TGCGCCAGCTTAGAGGGGGTGGACACTGAAGCTTTCTTT CASLEGVDTEAFF
TRBJ2-6 TRBV14 NA NA TGTGCCAGCAGCCAAGAAAGGGGTGGAGGGGCTGGGGCCAACGTCCTGACTTTC CASSQERGGGAGANVLTF
TRBJ1-1 TRBV11-2 NA NA TGTGCCAGCAGCCGAGATAGGAGCACTGAAGCTTTCTTT CASSRDRSTEAFF
TRBJ2-7 TRBV28 NA NA TGTGCCAGCAGCCCCAGGCAAGTTCTTCTCTCCTACGAGCAGTACTTC CASSPRQVLLSYEQYF
TRBJ2-5 TRBV24-1 NA TRBD2 TGTGCCACCGCTCGGGGGGGGACTAGCGGGGCAGAGACCCAGTACTTC CATARGGTSGAETQYF
TRBJ2-2 TRBV6-4 once TRBD2 TGTGCCAGCAGTGAGGGGACTAGCGGGGACCGGGAGCTGTTTTTT CASSEGTSGDRELFF
TRBJ1-1 TRBV7-3 NA NA TGTGCCAGCAGTACGACAGGCTTGAACACTGAAGCTTTCTTT CASSTTGLNTEAFF
TRBJ2-7 TRBV5-3 NA NA TGTGCCAGAAGCTTGGCAGGCAGGGCTATACCCTACGAGCAGTACTTC CARSLAGRAIPYEQYF
TRBJ2-3 TRBV5-6 NA NA TGTGCCAGCAGCCCGGTTTATTTGGGCACAGATACGCAGTATTTT CASSPVYLGTDTQYF
TRBJ2-7 TRBV25-1 NA NA TGTGCCAGCAGTGGAGACTTCTACTACGAGCAGTACTTC CASSGDFYYEQYF
TRBJ2-7 TRBV6-2/TRBV6-3 NA TRBD2 TGTGCCAGCAGTTCCGGGACTAGCGGGGGGCGAGGGAGGGAGCAGTACTTC CASSSGTSGGRGREQYF
TRBJ1-2 TRBV24-1 once TRBD1 TGTGCCACCAGTGGCGGGACAGGGTTTGGCTACACCTTC CATSGGTGFGYTF
TRBJ1-1 TRBV12-3/TRBV12-4 NA NA TGTGCCAGCAGTCGGAACCTCAGGGGTGAAGCTTTCTTT CASSRNLRGEAFF
TRBJ1-2 TRBV4-3 once NA TGCGCCAGCAGCCTTGCGGGAGGGCAGATTTATGGCTACACCTTC CASSLAGGQIYGYTF
TRBJ2-7 TRBV9 NA NA TGTGCCAGCAGCGCGAGCCACGCGAGCTCCTACGAGCAGTACTTC CASSASHASSYEQYF
TRBJ2-2 TRBV3-1/TRBV3-2 NA NA TGTGCCAGCAAGCCGTCGGGCACCGGGGAGCTGTTTTTT CASKPSGTGELFF
TRBJ1-1 TRBV6-2/TRBV6-3 NA TRBD1 TGTGCCAGCAGTTCACACAGGGGGGGCACGGAAGCTTTCTTT CASSSHRGGTEAFF
TRBJ2-7 TRBV12-3/TRBV12-4 NA NA TGTGCCAGCAGCCTAGGGGGCTCCTACGAGCAGTACTTC CASSLGGSYEQYF
TRBJ2-7 TRBV6-5 NA TRBD1 TGTGCCAGCAGTCCTAGGACAGGGAACGAGCAGTACTTC CASSPRTGNEQYF
TRBJ2-5 TRBV2 NA TRBD2 TGTGCCAGCTCCTCCTGGGTAGGGAGGGATGAGACCCAGTACTTC CASSSWVGRDETQYF
TRBJ2-7 TRBV11-2 once NA TGTGCCAGCAGCTTAGTTCCAGGGGCCGACGAGCAGTACTTC CASSLVPGADEQYF
TRBJ2-7 TRBV28 NA NA TGTGCCAGCAGTTCCCCTAGCGAGGGGCGCGAGCAGTACTTC CASSSPSEGREQYF
TRBJ2-6 TRBV28 NA NA TGTGCCAGCAGTTTAGGAGTTGCTGGGGCCAACGTCCTGACTTTC CASSLGVAGANVLTF
TRBJ2-3 TRBV24-1 NA TRBD1 TGTGCCACCAGTGACAGGACAGGTTCCTCCACAGATACGCAGTATTTT CATSDRTGSSTDTQYF
TRBJ1-2 TRBV5-4 NA NA TGTGCCAGCAGCTCCCGGGGGGCGCTGGGTGGCTACACCTTC CASSSRGALGGYTF
TRBJ1-2 TRBV25-1 NA TRBD1 TGTGCCAGCACCGGACAGGGGGCCCCCCTCGGCTACACCTTC CASTGQGAPLGYTF
TRBJ2-2 TRBV11-2 NA TRBD2 TGTGCCAGCAGCGCGACTAGCGGGAGGGCAGCAGGGGAGCTGTTTTTT CASSATSGRAAGELFF
TRBJ1-6 TRBV6-5 NA TRBD1 TGTGCCAGCAGTTCAGACAGGGATGATAATTCACCCCTCCACTTT CASSSDRDDNSPLHF
TRBJ2-7 TRBV5-1 NA TRBD2 TGCGCCAGCAGCCCTAGCGGGGGGAGGTACGAGCAGTACTTC CASSPSGGRYEQYF
TRBJ1-2 TRBV5-1 NA TRBD1 TGCGCCAGCAGCCCGCAAGGACAGGGGAGCTATGGCTACACCTTC CASSPQGQGSYGYTF
TRBJ2-7 TRBV7-9 NA TRBD1 TGTGCCAGCAGCTACATATCCGGGACAGGGAGGAGCGGGGAGCAGTACTTC CASSYISGTGRSGEQYF